This T cell receptor beta chain was obtained from a study of blood T cell repertoires in COVID-19. Data came from immunoSEQ multiplex PCR; TCRdb stores just in-frame clones and leaves some out. The table lists about 340,000 clones, 80% to 90% of them singletons, with less than 9% in the top ten. The CDR3 covers 15 residues. V was pared by 3 bases and J by 2 bases, with 7 bases of the junction left unmatched. Germline-derived CDR1 and CDR2 are SGHDN and FVKESK. The TCR was taken from a woman aged 60-70 years with COVID-19, enrolled during active disease. The chain couples TRBV14 to TRBJ2-7; 7 bases agree with TRBD1. Sequences were obtained from peripheral blood. The CDR3 DNA follows: TGTGCCAGCAGCCACTTCCGGGACAGCACCTACGAGCAGTACTTC. Protein sequence: CASSHFRDSTYEQYF.